The present entry profiles one T cell receptor beta chain with its context. The antigen is not known. Combining a sample-barcoded 5' primer with a J-beta primer mix, a second PCR ran for roughly 7 to 11 cycles. Each of the cDNA molecules was tagged by a template-switch adaptor with 12 random nucleotides. TCRdb used MiXCR to reprocess the 5' RACE reads, holding one entry per CDR3 protein. The top ten hold about 0.69% of the sample, which has 1 million or so distinct CDR3 sequences, less than 25% seen once. For every donor, a draw yielded about 9.7 milliliters of peripheral blood. This sample was included in a study of blood T cells in healthy people across ages. Overall study findings and caveats: Those diversity estimates obtained from one million T cells were thought to be underestimates.

The CDR3 covers 15 residues. V was cut by 1 base and J by 3 bases, with 10 bases left in between. Germline V lookup: CDR1 SNHLY, CDR2 FYNNEI. These records were also assigned to another study, of T cells of mothers and their children. This second study notes: Related mother-child pairs shared slightly more overlap than unrelated pairs, but the difference was non-significant.

Sequenced input: blood. This chain joins TRBV2 and TRBJ2-1, with a possible D match to TRBD1 (6 bases). The TCR was taken from a girl aged 2 to 10 in good health. The CDR3 is CASSEDLTGYNEQFF. Here the CDR3 DNA reads TGTGCCAGCAGTGAAGACCTGACAGGCTACAATGAGCAGTTCTTC. Variable domain in full (rest from reference TRBV2 and TRBJ2-1): EPEVTQTPSHQVTQMGQEVILRCVPISNHLYFYWYRQILGQKVEFLVSFYNNEISEKSEIFDDQFSVERPDGSNFTLKIRSTKLEDSAMYFCASSEDLTGYNEQFFGPGTRLTVL.